This TCR beta chain was captured in a study of T cell clonotyping in hematopoietic cell transplantation. Study-wide results and caveats: Broader posttransplant TCR repertoire diversity was predicted by graft donor and pretransplant recipient Inverse Simpson Index values. Few recipient clonotypes overlapped donors; over 95% were de novo at given depth. CD4 and CD8 repertoire contributions could not be separated without sorting.

TCRdb's table, derived via immunoSEQ multiplex PCR, lists solely in-frame clones and lacks some. The table lists 6,300 or so clones, roughly nine tenths of them singletons. Samples: about 28 days before transplant, then days 30, 100 and 180 after. A word on this clone: The target antigen is unknown.

This CDR3 has 16 amino acids. CDR1 and CDR2 (germline): MNHNY, SVGAGI (reference sequence). Between the trimmed V and J ends, which lost 5 bases and 7 bases, there was a span of 21 bases. The input for sequencing was peripheral blood mononuclear cells, taken 180 days after allogeneic stem cell transplant. The rearrangement links TRBV6-6 to TRBJ1-5, with D unresolved. This clonotype originated in a female patient aged 50-59 years who had an allogeneic stem cell transplant from an unrelated donor, so the T cells may come from the graft donor. Some clones in this sample may be carry-over from other donors' samples. For the CDR3, the DNA is TGTGCCAGCAGTATCGGCCTAGGGAGTGCGTGGCAGCCCCAGCATTTT. Amino acid sequence: CASSIGLGSAWQPQHF.